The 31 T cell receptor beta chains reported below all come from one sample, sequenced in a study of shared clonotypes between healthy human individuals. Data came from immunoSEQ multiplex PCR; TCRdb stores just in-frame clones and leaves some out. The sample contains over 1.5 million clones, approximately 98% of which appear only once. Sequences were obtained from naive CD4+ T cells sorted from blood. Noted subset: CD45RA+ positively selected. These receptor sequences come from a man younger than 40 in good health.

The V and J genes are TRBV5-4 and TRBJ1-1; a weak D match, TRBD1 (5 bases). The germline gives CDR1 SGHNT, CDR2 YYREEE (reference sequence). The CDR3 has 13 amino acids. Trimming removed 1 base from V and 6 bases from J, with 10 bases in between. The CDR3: CASSLPGTPEAFF. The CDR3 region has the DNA TGTGCCAGCAGCTTGCCAGGGACGCCTGAAGCTTTCTTT.

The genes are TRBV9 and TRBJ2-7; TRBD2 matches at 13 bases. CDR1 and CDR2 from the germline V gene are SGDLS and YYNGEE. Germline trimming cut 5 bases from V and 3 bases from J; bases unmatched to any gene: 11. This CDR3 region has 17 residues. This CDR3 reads CASSRGRGTSGNYEQYF. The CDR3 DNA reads TGTGCCAGCAGTAGGGGTCGGGGGACTAGCGGGAACTACGAGCAGTACTTC.

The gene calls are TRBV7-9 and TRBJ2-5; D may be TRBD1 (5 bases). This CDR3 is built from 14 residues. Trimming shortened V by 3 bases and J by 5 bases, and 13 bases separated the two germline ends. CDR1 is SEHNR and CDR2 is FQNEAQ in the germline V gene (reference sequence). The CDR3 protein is CASSLDGRVETQYF. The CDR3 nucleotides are TGTGCCAGCAGCTTGGACGGCAGGGTGGAGACCCAGTACTTC.

CDR3 sequence: CASSLRASGRSGELFF. The CDR3, as DNA: TGTGCCAGCAGCTTGAGGGCTAGCGGGAGGTCCGGGGAGCTGTTTTTT. This chain links TRBV5-4 with TRBJ2-2, with 11 bases lining up with TRBD2. The ends lost 1 base at V and 6 bases at J; junction bases unmatched: 5. CDR1 is SGHNT and CDR2 is YYREEE in the germline V gene (reference sequence). CDR3 length: 16 amino acids.

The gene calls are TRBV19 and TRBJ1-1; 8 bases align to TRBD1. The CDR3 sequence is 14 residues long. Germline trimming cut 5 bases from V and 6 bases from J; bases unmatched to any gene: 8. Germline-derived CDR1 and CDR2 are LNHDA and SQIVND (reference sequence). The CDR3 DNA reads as TGTGCCAGTAGTCCAAGGACAGGGCAAGCTGAAGCTTTCTTT. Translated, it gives CASSPRTGQAEAFF.

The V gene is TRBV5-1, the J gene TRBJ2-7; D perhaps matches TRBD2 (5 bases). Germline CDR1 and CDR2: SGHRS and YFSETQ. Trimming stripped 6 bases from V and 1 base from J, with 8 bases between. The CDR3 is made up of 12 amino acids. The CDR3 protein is CASMGGSYEQYF. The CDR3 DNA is TGCGCCAGCATGGGCGGGTCCTACGAGCAGTACTTC.

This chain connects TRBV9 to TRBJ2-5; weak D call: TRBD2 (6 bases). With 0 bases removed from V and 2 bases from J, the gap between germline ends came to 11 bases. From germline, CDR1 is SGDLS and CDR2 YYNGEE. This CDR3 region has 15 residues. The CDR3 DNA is TGTGCCAGCAGCGTAGACAGCGGGCTACAAGAGACCCAGTACTTC. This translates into CASSVDSGLQETQYF.

The CDR3 is CASSLKQGLGEQYF. CDR3 nucleotides: TGTGCCAGCAGCTTAAAACAGGGGTTAGGCGAGCAGTACTTC. This sequence joins TRBV7-2 and TRBJ2-7; 7 nucleotides line up with TRBD1. V lost 2 bases to trimming and J lost 6 bases; unmatched junction nucleotides: 7. CDR3 length equals 14 residues. Germline CDR1 SGHTA, CDR2 FQGNSA. Variable domain in full (rest from reference TRBV7-2 and TRBJ2-7): GAGVSQSPSNKVTEKGKDVELRCDPISGHTALYWYRQSLGQGLEFLIYFQGNSAPDKSGLPSDRFSAERTGGSVSTLTIQRTQQEDSAVYLCASSLKQGLGEQYFGPGTRLTVT.

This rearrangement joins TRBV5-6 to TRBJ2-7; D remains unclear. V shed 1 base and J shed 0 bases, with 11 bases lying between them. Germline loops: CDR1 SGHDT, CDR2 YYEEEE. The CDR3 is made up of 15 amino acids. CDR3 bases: TGTGCCAGCAGCTTGAGTTTTCTCACCTCCTACGAGCAGTACTTC. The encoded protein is CASSLSFLTSYEQYF.

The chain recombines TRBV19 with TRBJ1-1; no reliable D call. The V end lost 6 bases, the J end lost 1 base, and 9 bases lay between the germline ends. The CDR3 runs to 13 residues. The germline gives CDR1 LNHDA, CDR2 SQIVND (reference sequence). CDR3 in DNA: TGTGCCAGTAGATCTACAGAGAACACTGAAGCTTTCTTT. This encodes CASRSTENTEAFF.

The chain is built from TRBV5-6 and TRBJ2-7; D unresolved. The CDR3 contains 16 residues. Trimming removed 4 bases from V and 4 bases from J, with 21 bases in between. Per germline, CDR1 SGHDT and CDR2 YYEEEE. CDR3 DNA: TGTGCCAGCAGCCCGCCTCCAGGCTTGGCGGCATACGAGCAGTACTTC. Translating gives CASSPPPGLAAYEQYF.

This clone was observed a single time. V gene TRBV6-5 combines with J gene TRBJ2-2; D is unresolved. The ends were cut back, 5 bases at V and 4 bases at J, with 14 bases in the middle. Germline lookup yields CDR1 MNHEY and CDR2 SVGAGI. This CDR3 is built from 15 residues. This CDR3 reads CASSQLNTGTGELFF. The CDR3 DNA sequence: TGTGCCAGCAGTCAGCTCAATACCGGCACCGGGGAGCTGTTTTTT.

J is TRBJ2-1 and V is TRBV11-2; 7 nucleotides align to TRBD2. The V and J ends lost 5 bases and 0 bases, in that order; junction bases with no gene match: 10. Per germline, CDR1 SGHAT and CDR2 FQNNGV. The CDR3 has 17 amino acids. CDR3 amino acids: CASSIYPSGSSYNEQFF. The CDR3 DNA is TGTGCCAGCAGCATATACCCTAGCGGTAGCTCCTACAATGAGCAGTTCTTC. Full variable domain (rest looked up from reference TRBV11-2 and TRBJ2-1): EAGVAQSPRYKIIEKRQSVAFWCNPISGHATLYWYQQILGQGPKLLIQFQNNGVVDDSQLPKDRFSAERLKGVDSTLKIQPAKLEDSAVYLCASSIYPSGSSYNEQFFGPGTRLTVL.

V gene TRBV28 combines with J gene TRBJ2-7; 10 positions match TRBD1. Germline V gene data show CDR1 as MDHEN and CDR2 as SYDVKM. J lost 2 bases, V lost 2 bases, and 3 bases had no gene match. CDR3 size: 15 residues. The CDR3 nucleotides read TGTGCCAGCAGTTTAAAGGGACAGGGGACCTACGAGCAGTACTTC. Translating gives CASSLKGQGTYEQYF.

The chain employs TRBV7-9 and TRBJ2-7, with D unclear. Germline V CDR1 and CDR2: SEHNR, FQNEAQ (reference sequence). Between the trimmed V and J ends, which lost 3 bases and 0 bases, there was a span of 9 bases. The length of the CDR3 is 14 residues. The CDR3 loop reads CASSFPDNSYEQYF. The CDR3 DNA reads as TGTGCCAGCAGCTTTCCCGACAACTCCTACGAGCAGTACTTC.

The CDR3 is CASSETGGQGSEAFF. The CDR3 DNA reads TGCGCCAGCAGTGAGACAGGGGGACAGGGGAGTGAAGCTTTCTTT. The V call is TRBV10-2, the J call TRBJ1-1; 10 bases line up with TRBD1. The CDR3 has 15 residues. The germline V gene has CDR1 WSHSY and CDR2 SAAADI. V lost 2 bases to trimming and J lost 7 bases; unmatched junction nucleotides: 7.

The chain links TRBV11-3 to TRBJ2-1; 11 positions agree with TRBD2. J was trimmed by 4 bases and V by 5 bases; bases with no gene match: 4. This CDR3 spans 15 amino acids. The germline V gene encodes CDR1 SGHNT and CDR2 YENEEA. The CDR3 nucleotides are TGTGCCAGCAGCGTAGCGGGAGGGGGGTACAATGAGCAGTTCTTC. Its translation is CASSVAGGGYNEQFF.

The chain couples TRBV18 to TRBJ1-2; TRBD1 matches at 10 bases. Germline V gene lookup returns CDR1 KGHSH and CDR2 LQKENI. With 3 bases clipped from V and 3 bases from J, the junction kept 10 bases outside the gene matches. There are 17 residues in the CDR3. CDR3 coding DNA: TGTGCCAGCTCACCTTGGTTAAGACAGGGGGCTTACTATGGCTACACCTTC. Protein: CASSPWLRQGAYYGYTF.

The CDR3 DNA reads as TGTGCCAGCAGTGAAGCGCAGGGCTTCAACCTCAATCAGCCCCAGCATTTT. Its protein is CASSEAQGFNLNQPQHF. The rearrangement joins TRBV2 to TRBJ1-5; possibly TRBD1 for D (5 bases). The CDR3 runs to 17 residues. V gave up 0 bases and J gave up 3 bases, with 15 bases separating them. Per the germline V gene, CDR1 is SNHLY and CDR2 is FYNNEI.

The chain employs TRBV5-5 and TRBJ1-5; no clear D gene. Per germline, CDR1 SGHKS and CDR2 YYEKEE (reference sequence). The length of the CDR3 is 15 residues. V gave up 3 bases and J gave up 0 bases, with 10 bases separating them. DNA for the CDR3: TGTGCCAGCAGCTCTAGTTTATATAGCAATCAGCCCCAGCATTTT. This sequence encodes CASSSSLYSNQPQHF.

The CDR3 spells CASNKAGPSGANVLTF. CDR3 DNA: TGTGCCAGCAATAAGGCGGGACCGTCTGGGGCCAACGTCCTGACTTTC. The chain recombines TRBV28 with TRBJ2-6; possibly TRBD2 for D (6 bases). Germline V gives CDR1 MDHEN, CDR2 SYDVKM. The CDR3 has 16 residues. Trimming removed 7 bases at V and 1 base at J, with 14 bases between.

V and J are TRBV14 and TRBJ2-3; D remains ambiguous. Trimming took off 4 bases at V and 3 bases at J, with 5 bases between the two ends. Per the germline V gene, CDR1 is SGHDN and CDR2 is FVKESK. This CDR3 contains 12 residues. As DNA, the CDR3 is TGTGCCAGCAGCCGAGCAACAGATACGCAGTATTTT. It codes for CASSRATDTQYF.

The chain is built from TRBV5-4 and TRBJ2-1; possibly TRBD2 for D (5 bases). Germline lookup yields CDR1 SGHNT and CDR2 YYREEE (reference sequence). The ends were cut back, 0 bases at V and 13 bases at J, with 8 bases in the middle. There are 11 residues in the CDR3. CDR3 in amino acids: CASSLGGNQFF. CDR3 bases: TGTGCCAGCAGCTTGGGAGGGAACCAGTTCTTC.

CDR3 DNA: TGTGCCAGCCGTCCCCCAATCACCGGGGAGCTGTTTTTT. Protein: CASRPPITGELFF. This rearrangement joins TRBV6-1 to TRBJ2-2, with D unresolved. V lost 8 bases, J lost 4 bases, and 11 bases lay in between. This CDR3 spans 13 amino acids. CDR1 and CDR2 (germline): MNHNS, SASEGT.

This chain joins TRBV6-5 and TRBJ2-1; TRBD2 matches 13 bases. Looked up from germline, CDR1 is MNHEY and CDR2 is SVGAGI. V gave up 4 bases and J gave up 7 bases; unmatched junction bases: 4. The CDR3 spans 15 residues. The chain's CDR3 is CASSSGLAGWNEQFF. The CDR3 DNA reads TGTGCCAGCAGTTCGGGACTAGCGGGGTGGAATGAGCAGTTCTTC.

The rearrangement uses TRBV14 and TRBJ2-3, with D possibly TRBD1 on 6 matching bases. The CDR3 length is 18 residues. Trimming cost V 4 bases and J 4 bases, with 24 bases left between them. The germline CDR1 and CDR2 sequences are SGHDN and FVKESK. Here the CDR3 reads CASSRLTGRGIGADTQYF. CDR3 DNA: TGTGCCAGCAGCCGACTCACCGGCAGGGGAATCGGCGCAGATACGCAGTATTTT.

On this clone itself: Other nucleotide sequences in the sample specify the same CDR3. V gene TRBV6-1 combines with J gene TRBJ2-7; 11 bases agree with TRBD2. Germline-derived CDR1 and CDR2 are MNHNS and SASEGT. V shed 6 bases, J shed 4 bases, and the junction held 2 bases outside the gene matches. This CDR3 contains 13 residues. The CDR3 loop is CASRTSGTYEQYF. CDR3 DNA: TGTGCCAGCAGGACTAGCGGGACTTACGAGCAGTACTTC.

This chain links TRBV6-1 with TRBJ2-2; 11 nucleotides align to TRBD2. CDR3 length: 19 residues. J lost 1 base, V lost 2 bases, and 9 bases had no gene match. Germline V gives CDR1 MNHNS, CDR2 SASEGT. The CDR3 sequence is CASSERGLAEGWNTGELFF. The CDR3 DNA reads TGTGCCAGCAGTGAAAGGGGACTAGCGGAGGGGTGGAACACCGGGGAGCTGTTTTTT.

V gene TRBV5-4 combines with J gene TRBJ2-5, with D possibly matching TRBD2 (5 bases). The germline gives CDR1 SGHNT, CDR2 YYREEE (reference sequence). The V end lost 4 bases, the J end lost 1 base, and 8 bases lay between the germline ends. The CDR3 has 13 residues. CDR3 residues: CASSRGIQETQYF. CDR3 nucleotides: TGTGCCAGCAGCCGAGGGATCCAAGAGACCCAGTACTTC.

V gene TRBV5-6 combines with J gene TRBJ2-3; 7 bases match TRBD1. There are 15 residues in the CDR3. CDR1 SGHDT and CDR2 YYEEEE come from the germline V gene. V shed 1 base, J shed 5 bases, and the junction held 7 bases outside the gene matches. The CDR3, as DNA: TGTGCCAGCAGCTTGCTGACAGGGAGCGGAGATACGCAGTATTTT. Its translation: CASSLLTGSGDTQYF. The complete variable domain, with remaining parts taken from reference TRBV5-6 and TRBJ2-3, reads DAGVTQSPTHLIKTRGQQVTLRCSPKSGHDTVSWYQQALGQGPQFIFQYYEEEERQRGNFPDRFSGHQFPNYSSELNVNALLLGDSALYLCASSLLTGSGDTQYFGPGTRLTVL.

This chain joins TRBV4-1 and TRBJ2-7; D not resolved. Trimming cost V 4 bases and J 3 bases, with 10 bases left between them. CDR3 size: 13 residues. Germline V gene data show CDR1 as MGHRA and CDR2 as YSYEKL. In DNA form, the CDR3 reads TGCGCCAGCAGCCGGGCTGGTGTCTACGAGCAGTACTTC. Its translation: CASSRAGVYEQYF.